One and the same sample provided the 22 T cell receptor beta chains below, sequenced in a study of T cells after yellow fever vaccination (dated by TCRdb to the late 2010s). Library preparation used 5' RACE. Sequencing used an Illumina NovaSeq 6000. TCRdb reworked the public reads: Q25 trimming with fastp, MiXCR clone assembly, productive beta chains retained. Rows with one shared CDR3 protein collapse into an entry with the most common genes and DNA. The sample table contains just over 250,000 distinct CDR3 sequences; only one count was recorded for around 5.3% of them. The top ten constitute 3% to 4% of the sample. This specimen's treatment or condition label, per the study, means: live attenuated yellow fever vaccine strain. Sequencing was performed on CD4+ T cells sorted from PBMCs, taken on the day of the yellow fever booster vaccination. The receptors here all came from a man aged 18 to 30 who received the YFV17D yellow fever vaccine.

Many counts were recorded for this clonotype. The chain employs TRBV7-9 and TRBJ2-1, with D perhaps matching TRBD2 (5 bases). Germline lookup yields CDR1 SEHNR and CDR2 FQNEAQ (reference sequence). This CDR3 has 16 amino acids. The V gene lost 6 bases and the J gene lost 0 bases, with 15 bases spanning the gap. CDR3 residues: CASRAYGDPSYNEQFF. CDR3 sequence (DNA): TGTGCCAGCAGGGCCTACGGGGATCCCTCCTACAATGAGCAGTTCTTC.

This clonotype appeared many times. The chain links TRBV7-2 to TRBJ2-2; D not resolved. Trimming pared 1 base from V and 3 bases from J, leaving 0 bases between. The CDR3 is made up of 12 amino acids. CDR1 is SGHTA, CDR2 FQGNSA, per germline. Written as DNA, the CDR3 is TGTGCCAGCAGCTTAGACACCGGGGAGCTGTTTTTT. Translated: CASSLDTGELFF.

This clonotype was counted at least ten times. The gene calls are TRBV3-1 and TRBJ2-4, with no clear D. The V gene lost 1 base and the J gene lost 9 bases, with 7 bases spanning the gap. The CDR3 is made up of 12 amino acids. Germline V CDR1 and CDR2: LGHDT, YNNKEL (reference sequence). The CDR3 DNA follows: TGTGCCAGCAGCCAAGTTGAGCGCATTCAGTACTTC. Its translation: CASSQVERIQYF.

There are a few counts of this clonotype. V gene TRBV21-1 combines with J gene TRBJ2-7; the table's D call, TRBD1, was not checked against the DNA. TRBV21-1 is listed as a pseudogene. The CDR3 is 12 residues long. The CDR3 DNA sequence: TGTGCCAGCAGCACCCTCAGGGGGTTTGAGTACGTC. Translated, it gives CASSTLRGFEYV.

DNA for the CDR3: TGTGCCAGCAGCTCGGGGTCCGGGAGCCAAGAGACCCAGTACTTC. Translation: CASSSGSGSQETQYF. V gene TRBV5-4 combines with J gene TRBJ2-5, with D tentatively TRBD2 (6 bases). The CDR3 sequence is 15 residues long. Per the germline V gene, CDR1 is SGHNT and CDR2 is YYREEE (reference sequence). V gave up 3 bases and J gave up 1 base, with 13 bases separating them. The full variable domain, in which reference TRBV5-4 and TRBJ2-5 provide the parts outside the CDR3, is ETGVTQSPTHLIKTRGQQVTLRCSSQSGHNTVSWYQQALGQGPQFIFQYYREEENGRGNFPPRFSGLQFPNYSSELNVNALELDDSALYLCASSSGSGSQETQYFGPGTRLLVL.

The V gene is TRBV6-6, the J gene TRBJ1-1; D is ambiguous. The CDR3 extends over 11 amino acids. The V gene lost 7 bases and the J gene lost 1 base, with 4 bases spanning the gap. In germline, CDR1 is MNHNY, CDR2 SVGAGI (reference sequence). CDR3 loop: CASIQNTEAFF. For the CDR3, the DNA is TGTGCCAGCATTCAGAACACTGAAGCTTTCTTT.

This clonotype appeared many times. The CDR3 spells CSARGTTHEQFF. CDR3 nucleotides: TGCAGTGCTAGAGGGACAACCCATGAGCAGTTCTTC. This chain connects TRBV20-1 to TRBJ2-1; maybe TRBD1 (5 bases). V dropped 1 base and J dropped 8 bases, with 9 bases sitting between them. The germline gives CDR1 DFQATT, CDR2 SNEGSKA (reference sequence). The CDR3 length is 12 residues.

Only a few counts were recorded for this clonotype. V and J are TRBV5-1 and TRBJ2-2; D uncertain. The germline gives CDR1 SGHRS, CDR2 YFSETQ. The germline V and J ends were trimmed by 9 bases and 0 bases, with 12 bases remaining between them. The CDR3 has 14 amino acids. This chain's CDR3 is CATRGAANTGELFF. The CDR3 coding sequence is TGCGCCACCCGAGGAGCAGCGAACACCGGGGAGCTGTTTTTT.

The genes are TRBV19 and TRBJ1-5, with 9 bases that match TRBD1. This CDR3 is 15 amino acids long. Germline CDR1 LNHDA, CDR2 SQIVND (reference sequence). After removal of 2 bases from V and 5 bases from J, the junction contained 4 bases not matched to a gene. The CDR3 nucleotides are TGTGCCAGTAGTATAAGGACAGGGGCGGATCAGCCCCAGCATTTT. The encoded protein is CASSIRTGADQPQHF.

This clonotype was observed a handful of times. The V and J genes are TRBV11-2 and TRBJ1-6; the match to TRBD1 covers 9 bases. The CDR3 is 16 residues long. Germline CDR1 reads SGHAT; CDR2 reads FQNNGV. V shed 5 bases, J shed 10 bases, and the junction held 12 bases outside the gene matches. The CDR3, as DNA: TGTGCCAGCAGCCCGCGGACAGGGGCCTGGTTGTCACCCCTCCACTTT. It yields the protein CASSPRTGAWLSPLHF.

In its sample, this clonotype was seen many times. This sequence joins TRBV4-2 and TRBJ1-1; 8 nucleotides align to TRBD1. Trimming cost V 4 bases and J 1 base; bases outside gene matches: 5. The V gene's germline CDR1 is LGHNA and CDR2 YNFKEQ. The CDR3 has 15 amino acids. In DNA form, the CDR3 reads TGTGCCAGCAGCCCAGCCGGGACAGGGAACACTGAAGCTTTCTTT. Translated: CASSPAGTGNTEAFF.

This chain uses TRBV12-3 or TRBV12-4 with TRBJ1-6, with a possible D match to TRBD1 (6 bases). V was trimmed by 6 bases and J by 7 bases, leaving 10 bases between them. This CDR3 contains 13 residues. The CDR3 sequence: CASSRGRNSPLHF. The CDR3 region has the DNA TGTGCCAGCAGCAGGGGCAGGAATTCACCCCTCCACTTT.

A few counts support this clonotype. The chain joins TRBV10-3 to TRBJ2-3; tentative D call: TRBD1 (6 bases). CDR3 size: 15 residues. Germline CDR1 ENHRY, CDR2 SYGVKD. Trimming removed 6 bases at V and 4 bases at J, with 17 bases between. CDR3 sequence reads: CAIRPQGFLADTQYF. In DNA form, the CDR3 reads TGTGCCATCAGGCCACAGGGATTCCTAGCAGATACGCAGTATTTT.

This clonotype was found a few times. The gene calls are TRBV5-1 and TRBJ2-2; tentative D call: TRBD2 (7 bases). In germline, CDR1 is SGHRS, CDR2 YFSETQ. The CDR3 has 16 amino acids. Deletions cut 6 bases from V and 5 bases from J, with 20 bases between. In nucleotides, the CDR3 is TGCGCCAGCATGATGCGGGGGCGGGACCCAACCGGGGAGCTGTTTTTT. This gives the protein CASMMRGRDPTGELFF.

The V and J genes are TRBV7-9 and TRBJ2-2; possible D gene TRBD2, 6 bases. CDR1 and CDR2 (germline): SEHNR, FQNEAQ (reference sequence). The CDR3 runs 13 residues. V lost 6 bases to trimming and J lost 6 bases, with 11 bases between them. The CDR3 spells CASRGSGPGELFF. The CDR3 nucleotides read TGTGCCAGCAGGGGTAGCGGCCCCGGGGAGCTGTTTTTT.

In this sample, this clonotype turned up a few times. V and J are TRBV4-3 and TRBJ2-3; maybe TRBD1 (5 bases). The germline V gene has CDR1 LGHNA and CDR2 YSLEER. Trimming cost V 4 bases and J 3 bases, with 11 bases left between them. This CDR3 is 14 amino acids long. CDR3 nucleotides: TGCGCCAGCAGCCTGCAGCAGGGAACAGATACGCAGTATTTT. This gives the protein CASSLQQGTDTQYF.

The V and J genes are TRBV5-1 and TRBJ1-1; TRBD1 matches 8 bases. Germline CDR1 is SGHRS and CDR2 is YFSETQ. This CDR3 contains 17 residues. The V and J ends lost 4 bases and 2 bases, in that order; junction bases with no gene match: 13. CDR3 sequence: CASSLGTGAPGNTEAFF. CDR3 sequence (DNA): TGCGCCAGCAGCCTAGGGACAGGCGCCCCCGGAAACACTGAAGCTTTCTTT.

This clonotype came up a few times. The chain combines TRBV25-1 with TRBJ2-3, with TRBD2 identical over 7 bases. Per the germline V gene, CDR1 is MGHDK and CDR2 is SYGVNS. The CDR3 totals 13 residues. J lost 4 bases, V lost 7 bases, and 5 bases had no gene match. The CDR3 coding sequence is TGTGCCAGCACAGGACTAGGCGCAGATACGCAGTATTTT. It specifies CASTGLGADTQYF.

The V call is TRBV7-9, the J call TRBJ2-5, with 7 bases fitting TRBD2. CDR3 size: 16 residues. The V and J ends lost 3 bases and 0 bases, in that order; junction bases with no gene match: 7. Germline V gives CDR1 SEHNR, CDR2 FQNEAQ (reference sequence). The CDR3 loop is CASSFFPLADQETQYF. The CDR3 coding sequence is TGTGCCAGCAGCTTTTTCCCGCTAGCGGACCAAGAGACCCAGTACTTC.

This clonotype was counted ten times or more. The V call is TRBV7-3, the J call TRBJ2-3, with a weak D call TRBD2 (5 bases). This CDR3 comprises 14 residues. Germline V gene data show CDR1 as SGHTA and CDR2 as FQGTGA. V lost 6 bases and J 2 bases, leaving 12 bases between the germline ends. This CDR3 is CASSSLATTDTQYF. The CDR3, as DNA: TGTGCCAGCAGTTCGTTAGCGACCACAGATACGCAGTATTTT.

The chain recombines TRBV20-1 with TRBJ2-5; 9 bases are a match to TRBD2. V was pared by 1 base and J by 5 bases, with 5 bases of the junction left unmatched. Germline CDR1 is DFQATT and CDR2 is SNEGSKA (reference sequence). The CDR3 extends over 14 amino acids. In nucleotides, the CDR3 is TGCAGTGCTAGAGGCGGGGGGGCCAGGGAGACCCAGTACTTC. This encodes CSARGGGARETQYF.

This clonotype has a count of ten or more. The rearrangement joins TRBV7-2 to TRBJ1-5; D unclear. V was cut by 8 bases and J by 2 bases, with 13 bases left in between. Germline-derived CDR1 and CDR2 are SGHTA and FQGNSA. This CDR3 comprises 14 residues. CDR3 DNA: TGTGCCAGCGGCCAAGGGCAGGGCAATCAGCCCCAGCATTTT. Protein: CASGQGQGNQPQHF.